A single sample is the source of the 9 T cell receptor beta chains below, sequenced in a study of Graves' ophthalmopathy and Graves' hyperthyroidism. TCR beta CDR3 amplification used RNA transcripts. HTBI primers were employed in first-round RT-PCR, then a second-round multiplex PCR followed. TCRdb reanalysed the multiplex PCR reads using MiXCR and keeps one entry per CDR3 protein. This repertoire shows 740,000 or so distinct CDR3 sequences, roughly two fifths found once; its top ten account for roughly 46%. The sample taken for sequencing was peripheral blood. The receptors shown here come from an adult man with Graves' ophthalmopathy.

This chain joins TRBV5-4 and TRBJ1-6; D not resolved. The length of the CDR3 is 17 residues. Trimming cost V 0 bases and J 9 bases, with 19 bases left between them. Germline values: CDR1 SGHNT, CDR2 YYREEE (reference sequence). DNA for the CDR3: TGTGCCAGCAGCTTGGCCTATTCACAAGTTAATTCTTCACCCCTCCACTTT. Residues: CASSLAYSQVNSSPLHF.

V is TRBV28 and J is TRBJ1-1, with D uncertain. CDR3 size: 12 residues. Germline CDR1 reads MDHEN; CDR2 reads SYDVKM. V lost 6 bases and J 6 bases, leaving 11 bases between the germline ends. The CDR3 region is CASRFATAEAFF. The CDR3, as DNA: TGTGCCAGCAGGTTCGCCACAGCTGAAGCTTTCTTT.

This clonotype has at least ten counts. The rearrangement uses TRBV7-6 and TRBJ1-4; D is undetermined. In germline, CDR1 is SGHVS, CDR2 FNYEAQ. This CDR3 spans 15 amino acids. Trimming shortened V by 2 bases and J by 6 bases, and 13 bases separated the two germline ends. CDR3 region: CASSLNTGLDEKLFF. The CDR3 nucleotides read TGTGCCAGCAGCTTAAACACCGGATTAGATGAAAAACTGTTTTTT.

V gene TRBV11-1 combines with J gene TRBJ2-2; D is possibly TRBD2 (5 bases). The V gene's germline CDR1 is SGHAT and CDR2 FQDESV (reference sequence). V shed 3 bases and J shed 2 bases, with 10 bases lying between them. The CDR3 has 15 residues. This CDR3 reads CASSFPGINTGELFF. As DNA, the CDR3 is TGTGCCAGCAGCTTTCCGGGAATAAACACCGGGGAGCTGTTTTTT.

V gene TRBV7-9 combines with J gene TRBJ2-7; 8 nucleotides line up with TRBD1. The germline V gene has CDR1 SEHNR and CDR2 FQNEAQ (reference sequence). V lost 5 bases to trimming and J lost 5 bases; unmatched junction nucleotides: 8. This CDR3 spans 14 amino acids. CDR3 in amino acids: CASSPRTGQNEQYF. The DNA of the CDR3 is TGTGCCAGCAGCCCGAGGACAGGGCAAAACGAGCAGTACTTC.

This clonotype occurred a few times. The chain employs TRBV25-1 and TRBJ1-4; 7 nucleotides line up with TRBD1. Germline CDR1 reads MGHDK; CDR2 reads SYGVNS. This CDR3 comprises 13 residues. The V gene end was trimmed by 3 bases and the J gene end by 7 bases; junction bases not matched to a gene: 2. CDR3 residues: CASSDGQAEKLFF. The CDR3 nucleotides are TGTGCCAGCAGTGACGGACAGGCTGAAAAACTGTTTTTT.

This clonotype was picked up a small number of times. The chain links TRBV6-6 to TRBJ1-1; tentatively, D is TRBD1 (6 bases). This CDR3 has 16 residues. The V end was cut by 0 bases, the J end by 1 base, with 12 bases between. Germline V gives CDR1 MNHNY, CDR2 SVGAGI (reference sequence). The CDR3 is CASSYSWDTKNTEAFF. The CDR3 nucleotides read TGTGCCAGCAGTTACTCCTGGGACACGAAGAACACTGAAGCTTTCTTT.

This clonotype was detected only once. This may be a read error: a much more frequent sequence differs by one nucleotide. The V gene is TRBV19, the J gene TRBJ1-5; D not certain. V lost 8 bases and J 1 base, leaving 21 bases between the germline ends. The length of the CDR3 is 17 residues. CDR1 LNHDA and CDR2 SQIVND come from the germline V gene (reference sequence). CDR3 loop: CASQHKELGLSNQPQHF. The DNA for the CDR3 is TGTGCCAGTCAGCATAAGGAGCTCGGGCTCAGCAATCAGCCCCAGCATTTT.

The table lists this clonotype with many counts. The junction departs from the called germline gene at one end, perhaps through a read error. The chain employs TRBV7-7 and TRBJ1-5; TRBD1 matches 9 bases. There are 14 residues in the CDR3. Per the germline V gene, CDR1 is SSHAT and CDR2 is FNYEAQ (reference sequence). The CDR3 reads CASSGRQGGQPQHF. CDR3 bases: TGTGCTAGCAGCGGGCGACAGGGGGGTCAGCCCCAGCATTTT. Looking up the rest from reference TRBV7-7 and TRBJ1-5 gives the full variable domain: GAGVSQSPRYKVTKRGQDVTLRCDPISSHATLYWYQQALGQGPEFLTYFNYEAQPDKSGLPSDRFSAERPEGSISTLTIQRTEQRDSAMYRCASSGRQGGQPQHFGDGTRLSIL.